The clone carrying this T cell receptor beta chain was counted between two and nine times. Antigen unknown. These data are taken from a study of cytomegalovirus exposure and HLA in healthy donors. Study results and caveats: Under in vitro conditions, three CMV-associated chains were confirmed as specific for CMV antigens.

The PCR ran on 60 Vbeta and 13 Jbeta primers. Measured with immunoSEQ multiplex PCR; TCRdb has only the in-frame clones, and not every one. The sample shows 150,000 or so clones, around two thirds of them seen only once. Specimen: PBMCs. The sequence was collected from a man aged 25-45 years in good health and CMV-seropositive.

The CDR3 coding sequence is TGTGCCAGCAGCTTAGGAGGAGGGTTGGGAAACACCATATATTTT. The encoded protein is CASSLGGGLGNTIYF. This chain links TRBV11-2 with TRBJ1-3; no clear D. This CDR3 region has 15 residues. Trimming removed 1 base at V and 4 bases at J, with 11 bases between. Germline assignment: CDR1 SGHAT and CDR2 FQNNGV.